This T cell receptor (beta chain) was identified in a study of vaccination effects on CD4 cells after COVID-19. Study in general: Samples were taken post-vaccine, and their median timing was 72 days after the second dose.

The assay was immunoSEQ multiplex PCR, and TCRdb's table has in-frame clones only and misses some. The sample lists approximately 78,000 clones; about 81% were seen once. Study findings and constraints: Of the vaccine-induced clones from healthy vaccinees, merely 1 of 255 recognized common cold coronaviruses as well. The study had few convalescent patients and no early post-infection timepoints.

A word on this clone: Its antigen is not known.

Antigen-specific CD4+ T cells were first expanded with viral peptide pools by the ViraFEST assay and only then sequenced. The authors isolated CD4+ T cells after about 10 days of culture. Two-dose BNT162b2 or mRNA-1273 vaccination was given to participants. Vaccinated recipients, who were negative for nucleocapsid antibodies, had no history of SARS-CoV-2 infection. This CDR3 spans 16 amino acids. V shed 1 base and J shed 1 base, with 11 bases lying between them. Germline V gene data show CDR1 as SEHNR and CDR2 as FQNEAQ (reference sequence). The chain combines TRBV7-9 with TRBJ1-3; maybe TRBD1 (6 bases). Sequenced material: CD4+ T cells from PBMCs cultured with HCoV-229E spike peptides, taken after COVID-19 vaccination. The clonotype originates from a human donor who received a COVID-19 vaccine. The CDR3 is CASSLVGGLSGNTIYF. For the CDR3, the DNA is TGTGCCAGCAGCTTAGTTGGGGGGCTTTCTGGAAACACCATATATTTT. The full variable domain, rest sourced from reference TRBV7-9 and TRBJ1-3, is DTGVSQNPRHKITKRGQNVTFRCDPISEHNRLYWYRQTLGQGPEFLTYFQNEAQLEKSRLLSDRFSAERPKGSFSTLEIQRTEQGDSAMYLCASSLVGGLSGNTIYFGEGSWLTVV.